This record concerns one T cell receptor (beta chain) sequence. This clonotype was counted between two and nine times. The antigen it binds to is not known. Per-base quality was not reported, and no clone a single base away is much larger than it. This sample was taken from a study of T cell repertoires in aging, cancer and after chemotherapy (dated by TCRdb to about 2019). Turning to the overall study: Donors spanned six age groups from 30 or younger to 70 or older, with at least three individuals per group. To examine immunoaging and T cell reconstitution after chemotherapy, the study profiled TCR beta repertoires in peripheral blood from healthy donors and cancer patients. The complete dataset included about 8.8 million TCR reads. The cohort comprised about 210 cancer patients, roughly 94 with hematological and over 110 with solid cancers, plus 95 healthy donors as a reference group. Paired pre- and post-chemotherapy samples in the solid tumor group came from brain tumor (glioblastoma) patients receiving temozolomide-based therapy.

Study-wide conclusions, independent of this receptor: The authors noted that the repertoire data do not allow conclusions about immunological memory after chemotherapy. An increase in median generation probability over the chemotherapy interval was observed in both cancer cohorts, suggesting that the repertoire was reconstituted through rebound thymic output. In healthy donors, the decline in TCR diversity with age was mainly due to loss of richness, whereas in cancer patients loss of evenness also played a role. Untreated patients with hematological or solid cancers showed significantly lower blood TCR diversity and higher clonality than age-matched healthy donors.

TCR beta rearrangements were amplified from genomic DNA extracted from peripheral blood rather than from sorted cells or RNA. Rearranged TRB sequences spanning V, D and J segments were amplified in a multiplex touch-down PCR with a mixed TRB-A/B primer pool. Illumina adapters and sample indices were attached to the amplicons in two consecutive PCR reactions using Phusion HS II polymerase. After gel purification with the NucleoSpin Gel and PCR Clean-up kit, the amplicons were checked using Qubit and an Agilent 2100 Bioanalyzer. Libraries were sequenced on an Illumina MiSeq using 600-cycle, single-indexed, paired-end runs. The paper's processing steps were these. MiXCR versions 2.12 and 3.0.5 were used to process the TRB sequences. A clone was defined as each unique CDR3 nucleotide sequence, and only productive sequences supported by at least two reads were kept. The repertoire metrics were Shannon diversity, evenness, clonality (defined as one minus evenness), and alpha-parameterized diversity profiles covering alpha 0 to 5. The IGoR algorithm was used to calculate generation probabilities of clones in the paired pre- and post-chemotherapy samples. TCRdb reworked the public reads: Q25 trimming with fastp, MiXCR clone assembly, productive beta chains retained. Entries are consolidated by CDR3 protein sequence, retaining the most common genes and DNA. For this entry, the V and J calls and clone size follow TCRdb and not the study's own pipeline. The sample has over 15,000 distinct CDR3 sequences on record, approximately 40% of them singletons. About 15% of the sample is taken by the ten largest.

V and J are trimmed by 2 bases and 0 bases, and the gene matches miss 7 bases of the junction. Taken from cysteine to phenylalanine, the CDR3 has 17 residues. Only CDR3 DNA remains: 51 bases, in frame from the first base. CDR1 GTSNPN and CDR2 SVGIG are derived from the germline V gene (reference sequence). The sequence joins TRBV30 to TRBJ2-6, with 7 central nucleotides matching TRBD2. This TCR was sampled from a human donor with a solid tumor. The material sequenced was blood. The CDR3 loop reads CAWSSREGSSGANVLTF. The DNA reads TGTGCCTGGAGTAGCAGGGAGGGTAGCTCTGGGGCCAACGTCCTGACTTTC.